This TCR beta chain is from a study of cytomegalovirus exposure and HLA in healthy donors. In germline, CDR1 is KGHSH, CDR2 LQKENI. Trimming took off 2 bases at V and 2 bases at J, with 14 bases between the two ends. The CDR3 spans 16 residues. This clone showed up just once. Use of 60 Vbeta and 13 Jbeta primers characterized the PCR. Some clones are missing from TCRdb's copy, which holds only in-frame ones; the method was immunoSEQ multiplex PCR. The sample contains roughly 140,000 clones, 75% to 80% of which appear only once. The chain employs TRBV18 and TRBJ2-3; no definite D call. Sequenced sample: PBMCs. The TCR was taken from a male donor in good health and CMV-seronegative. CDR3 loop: CASSPIAAFFTDTQYF. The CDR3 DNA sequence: TGTGCCAGCTCACCAATCGCGGCATTCTTCACAGATACGCAGTATTTT.